Below are 26 T cell receptor beta chains sequenced from a single sample in a study of T cell clonality in common variable immunodeficiency. Clones were read by immunoSEQ multiplex PCR, and TCRdb kept only the in-frame ones, dropping some. There are under 45,000 clones in the sample, none observed a single time. Sequenced: peripheral blood mononuclear cells. All receptors derive from a person between 18 and 75 years old in good health.

This clone has just a few counts. With the read ending 3 residues before the CDR3 end, the germline J gene is used to fill in that end. The genes are TRBV19 and TRBJ1-2; 7 positions agree with TRBD1. Per germline, CDR1 LNHDA and CDR2 SQIVND (reference sequence). The CDR3 has 16 amino acids. The CDR3 spells CASSPLGQSSYNDYTF. Partial CDR3 DNA: TGTGCCAGTAGTCCCTTGGGACAGAGCTCCTACAATGAC.

This clone showed up many times. The read finishes 3 residues shy of the CDR3 end, and the germline J gene is used to complete it. The chain carries TRBV28 and TRBJ2-1; 9 bases agree with TRBD1. CDR1 is MDHEN and CDR2 is SYDVKM in the germline V gene. The CDR3 spans 15 residues. J lost 8 bases, V lost 6 bases, and 11 bases had no gene match. CDR3: CASSDRDRVLYEQFF. CDR3 bases read: TGTGCCAGCAGCGACCGGGACAGGGTATTGTATGAG.

This clone was counted between two and nine times. The CDR3 extends 3 residues past the end of the read, so its final part is completed from the germline J gene. The V and J genes are TRBV20-1 and TRBJ2-3; D possibly corresponds to TRBD2 (6 bases). Germline CDR1 is DFQATT and CDR2 is SNEGSKA (reference sequence). This CDR3 comprises 15 residues. V dropped 1 base and J dropped 0 bases, with 11 bases sitting between them. CDR3 loop: CSARVPGLSTDTQYF. The part of the CDR3 DNA that was read is TGCAGTGCTAGAGTTCCGGGACTTAGCACAGATACG.

There are many counts of this clone. The read is 3 residues too short to cover the CDR3 end, so that end is filled in from the germline J gene. V and J are TRBV29-1 and TRBJ2-5, with a possible D match to TRBD1 (7 bases). The CDR3 is 13 amino acids. Trimming pared 2 bases from V and 5 bases from J, leaving 12 bases between. Per germline, CDR1 SQVTM and CDR2 ANQGSEA. Partial CDR3 DNA: TGCAGCGTTGAAAAACAGGGGAGGGAGACC. Translation: CSVEKQGRET. The full CDR3 protein reads CSVEKQGRETQYF.

The table lists this clone with many counts. The CDR3 end is not reached by the read, which stops 3 residues before it; the germline J gene fills it in. The J gene is TRBJ2-7, the V gene TRBV12-3 or TRBV12-4, with TRBD1 identical over 7 bases. This CDR3 is 11 amino acids long. The J segment lost 6 bases and the V segment lost 4 bases, leaving 0 bases of the junction unmatched. CDR3 DNA, as far as it was read: TGTGCCAGCAGTTACAGGGGCGAG. Translating it yields CASSYRGE. In full, the CDR3 reads CASSYRGEQYF.

The sample holds many counts of this clone. The observed sequence ends 3 residues before the CDR3 terminus, with the missing tail filled in from the germline J gene. The rearrangement uses TRBV29-1 and TRBJ1-2; D is possibly TRBD1 (5 bases). Germline V gene lookup returns CDR1 SQVTM and CDR2 ANQGSEA. The CDR3 runs 13 residues. The chain's CDR3 is CSVPRTSGGGYTF. The part of the CDR3 DNA that was read is TGCAGCGTCCCACGGACCTCGGGGGGAGGC.

This clone was counted at least ten times. The DNA ends 3 residues before the CDR3 does, and the rest of the CDR3 is filled in from the germline J gene. The V gene is TRBV2, the J gene TRBJ2-5; 7 nucleotides line up with TRBD1. The CDR3 totals 15 residues. Germline V gives CDR1 SNHLY, CDR2 FYNNEI. V lost 4 bases to trimming and J lost 2 bases; unmatched junction nucleotides: 7. The CDR3 DNA, read in part, is TGTGCCAGCAGTGCCCAGGGGGTAACTCAAGAGACC. Translated: CASSAQGVTQET. The complete CDR3 protein is CASSAQGVTQETQYF.

Concerning this clone: The read ends 3 residues before the CDR3 terminus; that terminus is restored from the germline J gene. The chain employs TRBV7-9 and TRBJ1-6; 12 bases are shared with TRBD1. V lost 8 bases and J lost 9; bases outside the gene matches: 8. CDR1 SEHNR and CDR2 FQNEAQ come from the germline V gene (reference sequence). CDR3 size: 15 residues. The part of the CDR3 DNA that was read is TGTGCCAGCTGGGCATCGGGACAGGGGGCTTCACCC. Residues: CASWASGQGASP. The full-length CDR3 reads as CASWASGQGASPLHF.

This clone was detected ten times or more. Sequencing ends 3 residues short of the CDR3 end; the germline J gene provides the rest. The V and J genes are TRBV30 and TRBJ1-6; TRBD1 matches 7 bases. Germline trimming cut 0 bases from V and 7 bases from J; bases unmatched to any gene: 0. Per the germline V gene, CDR1 is GTSNPN and CDR2 is SVGIG (reference sequence). This CDR3 spans 13 amino acids. Incomplete CDR3 DNA: TGTGCCTGGAGTGTACAGGGGAATTCACCC. It is translated as CAWSVQGNSP. The whole CDR3 sequence is CAWSVQGNSPLHF.

Ten or more counts support this clone. CDR3 protein: CASSEGQAVDGYGYTF. The covered CDR3 bases are TGTGCCAGCAGTGAGGGACAGGCGGTAGACGGCTATGGC. The chain combines TRBV2 with TRBJ1-2, with TRBD1 identical over 8 bases. The read comes to an end 3 residues before the CDR3 does, leaving the germline J gene to fill in the end. Looked up from germline, CDR1 is SNHLY and CDR2 is FYNNEI. CDR3 size: 16 residues. With V trimmed by 3 bases and J by 4 bases, 10 bases remained unmatched.

The table lists this clone with many counts. This CDR3 reads CASTGTGWTGELFF. CDR3 DNA, as far as it was read: TGTGCCAGTACCGGGACAGGATGGACCGGGGAG. This chain joins TRBV19 and TRBJ2-2; 8 nucleotides align to TRBD1. The CDR3 end is not reached by the read, which stops 3 residues before it; the germline J gene fills it in. The junction had 6 bases not matched to a gene; V was cut back by 7 bases and J by 5 bases. The CDR3 extends over 14 amino acids. Germline V CDR1 and CDR2: LNHDA, SQIVND (reference sequence).

Comment on this clone: With the read ending 3 residues before the CDR3 end, the germline J gene is used to fill in that end. The chain has TRBV18 and TRBJ1-1; D gene ambiguous. The CDR3 totals 13 residues. Germline CDR1 is KGHSH and CDR2 is LQKENI. Trimming stripped 4 bases from V and 1 base from J, with 7 bases between. Partial CDR3 DNA: TGTGCCAGCTCACAGGGTCCGAACACTGAA. This encodes CASSQGPNTE. The whole CDR3 region reads CASSQGPNTEAFF.

This clone was found many times. The read is 3 residues too short to cover the CDR3 end, so that end is filled in from the germline J gene. This chain uses TRBV7-9 with TRBJ2-1, with TRBD1 matching over 8 bases. The CDR3 sequence is 15 residues long. Unmatched junction bases numbered 6, after V lost 1 base and J lost 7 bases. Germline-derived CDR1 and CDR2 are SEHNR and FQNEAQ (reference sequence). The covered CDR3 bases are TGTGCCAGCAGCTTAGGGACAGGGAGGATAAATGAG. Its translation: CASSLGTGRINE. The whole CDR3 sequence reads CASSLGTGRINEQFF.

A note on this clone: The read gets to within 3 residues of the CDR3 end, and the germline J gene fills in the rest. The genes are TRBV2 and TRBJ1-5, with 10 bases fitting TRBD1. J gave up 5 bases and V 7 bases, and 11 bases lay outside the gene matches. CDR3 length: 16 amino acids. Germline values: CDR1 SNHLY, CDR2 FYNNEI. CDR3 DNA (partial): TGTGCCAGCACCGTGGGGACAGGGGTGGATCATCAGCCC. Amino acids: CASTVGTGVDHQP. The full CDR3 protein reads CASTVGTGVDHQPQHF.

This clone has just a few counts. The missing CDR3 end, 3 residues past where the read stops, is filled in from the germline J gene. The chain has TRBV18 and TRBJ1-5; the D gene is possibly TRBD1 (5 bases). CDR1 is KGHSH, CDR2 LQKENI, per germline. V shed 4 bases and J shed 3 bases, with 13 bases lying between them. This CDR3 comprises 15 residues. The CDR3 DNA, read in part, is TGTGCCAGCTCACAAGGGTCAGGGTCCAATCAGCCC. It specifies CASSQGSGSNQP. The entire CDR3 protein is CASSQGSGSNQPQHF.

This clone was picked up many times. The sequenced part of the CDR3 DNA is TGTGCCTGGAGTGCCGGGACTAGCGGCTCCTACGAG. Its protein product is CAWSAGTSGSYE. The CDR3 in its entirety is CAWSAGTSGSYEQYF. The rearrangement uses TRBV30 and TRBJ2-7; 11 nucleotides match TRBD2. The CDR3 goes on 3 residues after the read ends, and that part is filled in from the germline J gene. The CDR3 length is 15 residues. Germline lookup yields CDR1 GTSNPN and CDR2 SVGIG (reference sequence). V dropped 1 base and J dropped 0; count of bases not matched to a gene: 2.

This clone was counted a few times. The read is 3 residues too short to cover the CDR3 end, so that end is filled in from the germline J gene. The chain joins TRBV5-1 to TRBJ1-1; D is uncertain. Germline lookup yields CDR1 SGHRS and CDR2 YFSETQ. The length of the CDR3 is 15 residues. CDR3 residues: CASSSGLARYNEAFF. The CDR3 bases that were read are TGCGCCAGCAGCTCCGGACTAGCCCGTTACAATGAG.

This clone was observed at least ten times. The read finishes 3 residues shy of the CDR3 end, and the germline J gene is used to complete it. This chain connects TRBV7-2 to TRBJ1-1; D unresolved. Germline values: CDR1 SGHTA, CDR2 FQGNSA. The CDR3 covers 14 residues. V was trimmed by 1 base and J by 1 base, leaving 7 bases between them. CDR3 sequence reads: CASSLVSSNTEAFF. The CDR3 DNA, read in part, is TGTGCCAGCAGCTTAGTTTCCTCGAACACTGAA. The full variable domain, completed using reference TRBV7-2 and TRBJ1-1, is GAGVSQSPSNKVTEKGKDVELRCDPISGHTALYWYRQSLGQGLEFLIYFQGNSAPDKSGLPSDRFSAERTGGSVSTLTIQRTQQEDSAVYLCASSLVSSNTEAFFGQGTRLTVV.

This clone showed up many times. The read terminates 3 residues before the CDR3 end, so the remaining end is supplied by the germline J gene. The chain combines TRBV11-2 with TRBJ1-2; 8 bases match TRBD1. The germline V gene has CDR1 SGHAT and CDR2 FQNNGV. This CDR3 comprises 12 residues. The CDR3 bases that were read are TGTGCCAGCAGCAGGACAGGGCGCGGC. This gives the protein CASSRTGRG. The complete CDR3 reads CASSRTGRGYTF.

This clone was observed many times. The read halts 3 residues ahead of the CDR3 end, with the missing end drawn from the germline J gene. The genes are TRBV5-4 and TRBJ2-7; 8 bases line up with TRBD1. The trim removed 2 bases at V and 6 bases at J, leaving 10 bases unmatched. Germline CDR1 SGHNT, CDR2 YYREEE (reference sequence). CDR3 size: 15 residues. The CDR3 region is CASSLSRTGFGEQYF. The CDR3 DNA, read in part, is TGTGCCAGCAGCTTATCACGGACAGGGTTCGGCGAG.

Turning to this clone: The read halts 3 residues ahead of the CDR3 end, with the missing end drawn from the germline J gene. The V call is TRBV5-6, the J call TRBJ2-5; D remains unclear. This CDR3 has 14 residues. V lost 2 bases and J lost 1, with 9 bases in between. Germline V gives CDR1 SGHDT, CDR2 YYEEEE. The chain's CDR3 is CASSLWATQETQYF. The part of the CDR3 DNA that was read is TGTGCCAGCAGCTTATGGGCGACCCAAGAGACC.

This clone has a count of ten or more. With the read ending 3 residues before the CDR3 end, the germline J gene is used to fill in that end. The rearrangement links TRBV28 to TRBJ2-7, with a weak D call TRBD1 (7 bases). V was pared by 8 bases and J by 1 base, with 15 bases between. CDR1 is MDHEN and CDR2 is SYDVKM in the germline V gene. The CDR3 extends over 14 amino acids. The CDR3 sequence is CASVGGTASYEQYF. The DNA read from the CDR3 is TGTGCCAGCGTAGGCGGGACAGCTTCCTACGAG.

This clone was recorded many times. From the germline J gene comes the end of the CDR3, since the read stops 3 residues before it. The genes are TRBV27 and TRBJ2-2; 7 bases line up with TRBD2. CDR3 length: 17 amino acids. V was clipped by 2 bases and J by 5 bases; unmatched bases: 11. The germline gives CDR1 MNHEY, CDR2 SMNVEV (reference sequence). CDR3 loop: CASSLGAGPMGTGELFF. The DNA read from the CDR3 is TGTGCCAGCAGTTTAGGAGCGGGGCCCATGGGGACCGGGGAG.

In its sample, this clone was seen a few times. Compared with germline, one end of the junction differs, possibly owing to a read error. The CDR3 goes on 3 residues after the read ends, and that part is filled in from the germline J gene. The chain links TRBV7-7 to TRBJ2-1, with TRBD2 as a possible D gene (5 bases). Germline V gene lookup returns CDR1 SSHAT and CDR2 FNYEAQ (reference sequence). The CDR3 length is 16 residues. The CDR3 bases that were read are TGTGCTAGCAGCCTCTACCTCGGCACTAGCTACAATGAG. Translated, it gives CASSLYLGTSYNE. The entire CDR3 sequence reads CASSLYLGTSYNEQFF.

This clone was seen a few times. The read gets to within 3 residues of the CDR3 end, and the germline J gene fills in the rest. This chain connects TRBV11-2 to TRBJ2-1; 7 bases line up with TRBD1. The germline gives CDR1 SGHAT, CDR2 FQNNGV. The junction had 8 bases not matched to a gene; V was cut back by 1 base and J by 8 bases. The CDR3 loop spans 15 amino acids. This CDR3 reads CASSLGTRGGYEQFF. CDR3 bases read: TGTGCCAGCAGCTTAGGAACCCGAGGGGGCTATGAG.

This clone was detected many times. Sequencing ends 3 residues short of the CDR3 end; the germline J gene provides the rest. V is TRBV20-1 and J is TRBJ1-5; 8 bases fit TRBD1. The CDR3 spans 15 residues. Germline-derived CDR1 and CDR2 are DFQATT and SNEGSKA (reference sequence). V gave up 5 bases and J gave up 2 bases; unmatched junction bases: 8. This chain's CDR3 is CSAFSTGDGNQPQHF. The CDR3 DNA, read in part, is TGCAGTGCTTTTTCGACAGGGGATGGCAATCAGCCC.